This T cell receptor (beta chain) derives from a study of blood T cell repertoires in COVID-19. Overall study: Material from acute and convalescent COVID-19 was sourced from the United States, Italy and Spain.

Some clones are missing from TCRdb's copy, which holds only in-frame ones; the method was immunoSEQ multiplex PCR. This sample has about 210,000 clones, with 80% found just once. The CDR3 is 14 amino acids. Trimming removed 3 bases from V and 4 bases from J, with 11 bases in between. Germline lookup yields CDR1 MRHNA and CDR2 SNTAGT. Participant reports of clinical history set cohort assignment. Input material: PBMCs or T cells enriched from blood (not recorded which). This receptor was obtained from a man younger than 45 with acute COVID-19. The chain combines TRBV6-4 with TRBJ2-3; tentative D call: TRBD1 (6 bases). The CDR3 DNA follows: TGTGCCAGCAGTGAGTTCAGGGGTGCAGATACGCAGTATTTT. Its protein product is CASSEFRGADTQYF.